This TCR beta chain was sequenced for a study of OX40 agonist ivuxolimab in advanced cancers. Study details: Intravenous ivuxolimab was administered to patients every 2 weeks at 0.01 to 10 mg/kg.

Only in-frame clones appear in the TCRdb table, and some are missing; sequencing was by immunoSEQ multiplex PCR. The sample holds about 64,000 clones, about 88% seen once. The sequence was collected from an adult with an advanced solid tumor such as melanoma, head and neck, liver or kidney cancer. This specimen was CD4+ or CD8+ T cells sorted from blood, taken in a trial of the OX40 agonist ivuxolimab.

CDR3 DNA sequence: TGTGCCAGCAGTTCACCGGGACAGATCAACACCGGGGAGCTGTTTTTT. Translating it yields CASSSPGQINTGELFF. The chain couples TRBV27 to TRBJ2-2, with 7 bases that match TRBD1. The CDR3 is made up of 16 amino acids. Germline-derived CDR1 and CDR2 are MNHEY and SMNVEV (reference sequence). Trimming took 4 bases from V and 2 from J; bases not matched to a gene: 7.